This T cell receptor beta chain stems from a study of radiotherapy plus CTLA-4 blockade in lung cancer. General study findings and limits: Expansion in blood of tumor-derived TCR clones was seen after radiotherapy plus ipilimumab. Dynamics of early blood T cell clones, together with interferon-beta, were reportedly the best predictors of response.

The repertoire was sequenced with immunoSEQ multiplex PCR; TCRdb's copy has only in-frame clones and lacks some. The repertoire holds around 72,000 clones, with roughly 78% as singletons. This CDR3 has 13 amino acids. The V gene's germline CDR1 is SQVTM and CDR2 ANQGSEA. V was cut by 1 base and J by 1 base, with 7 bases left in between. Details on this clone: Its antigen is still unknown.

The sample consisted of peripheral blood, taken from a patient treated with radiotherapy plus ipilimumab. This receptor was taken from a human donor with non-small cell lung cancer who had a complete response to radiotherapy plus ipilimumab. This chain joins TRBV29-1 and TRBJ2-5; D gene unclear. Here the CDR3 reads CSVEALLQETQYF. DNA of the CDR3: TGCAGCGTTGAAGCTCTACTCCAAGAGACCCAGTACTTC.